This T cell receptor beta chain was documented in a study of blood T cells in healthy people across ages. CDR3 length equals 16 residues. V lost 1 base and J lost 2; bases outside the gene matches: 4. Per the germline V gene, CDR1 is SGHDT and CDR2 is YYEEEE. A second PCR, run for about 6 to 11 cycles, used a sample-barcoded 5' primer plus a J-beta primer mix. Every cDNA molecule bore a tag from a template-switch adaptor containing 12 random nucleotides. One entry per CDR3 protein, called by TCRdb with MiXCR from the 5' RACE reads. The table has about 930,000 distinct CDR3 sequences, about 28% seen once. These data also formed part of another study, on T cells of mothers and their children.

The chain couples TRBV5-6 to TRBJ2-1; 9 bases match TRBD1. This TCR derives from a woman aged 40 to 50 in good health. Sequencing was done on a sample of blood. The CDR3 here is CASSLLGTGTYNEQFF. As DNA, the CDR3 is TGTGCCAGCAGCTTGCTGGGGACAGGGACCTACAATGAGCAGTTCTTC.